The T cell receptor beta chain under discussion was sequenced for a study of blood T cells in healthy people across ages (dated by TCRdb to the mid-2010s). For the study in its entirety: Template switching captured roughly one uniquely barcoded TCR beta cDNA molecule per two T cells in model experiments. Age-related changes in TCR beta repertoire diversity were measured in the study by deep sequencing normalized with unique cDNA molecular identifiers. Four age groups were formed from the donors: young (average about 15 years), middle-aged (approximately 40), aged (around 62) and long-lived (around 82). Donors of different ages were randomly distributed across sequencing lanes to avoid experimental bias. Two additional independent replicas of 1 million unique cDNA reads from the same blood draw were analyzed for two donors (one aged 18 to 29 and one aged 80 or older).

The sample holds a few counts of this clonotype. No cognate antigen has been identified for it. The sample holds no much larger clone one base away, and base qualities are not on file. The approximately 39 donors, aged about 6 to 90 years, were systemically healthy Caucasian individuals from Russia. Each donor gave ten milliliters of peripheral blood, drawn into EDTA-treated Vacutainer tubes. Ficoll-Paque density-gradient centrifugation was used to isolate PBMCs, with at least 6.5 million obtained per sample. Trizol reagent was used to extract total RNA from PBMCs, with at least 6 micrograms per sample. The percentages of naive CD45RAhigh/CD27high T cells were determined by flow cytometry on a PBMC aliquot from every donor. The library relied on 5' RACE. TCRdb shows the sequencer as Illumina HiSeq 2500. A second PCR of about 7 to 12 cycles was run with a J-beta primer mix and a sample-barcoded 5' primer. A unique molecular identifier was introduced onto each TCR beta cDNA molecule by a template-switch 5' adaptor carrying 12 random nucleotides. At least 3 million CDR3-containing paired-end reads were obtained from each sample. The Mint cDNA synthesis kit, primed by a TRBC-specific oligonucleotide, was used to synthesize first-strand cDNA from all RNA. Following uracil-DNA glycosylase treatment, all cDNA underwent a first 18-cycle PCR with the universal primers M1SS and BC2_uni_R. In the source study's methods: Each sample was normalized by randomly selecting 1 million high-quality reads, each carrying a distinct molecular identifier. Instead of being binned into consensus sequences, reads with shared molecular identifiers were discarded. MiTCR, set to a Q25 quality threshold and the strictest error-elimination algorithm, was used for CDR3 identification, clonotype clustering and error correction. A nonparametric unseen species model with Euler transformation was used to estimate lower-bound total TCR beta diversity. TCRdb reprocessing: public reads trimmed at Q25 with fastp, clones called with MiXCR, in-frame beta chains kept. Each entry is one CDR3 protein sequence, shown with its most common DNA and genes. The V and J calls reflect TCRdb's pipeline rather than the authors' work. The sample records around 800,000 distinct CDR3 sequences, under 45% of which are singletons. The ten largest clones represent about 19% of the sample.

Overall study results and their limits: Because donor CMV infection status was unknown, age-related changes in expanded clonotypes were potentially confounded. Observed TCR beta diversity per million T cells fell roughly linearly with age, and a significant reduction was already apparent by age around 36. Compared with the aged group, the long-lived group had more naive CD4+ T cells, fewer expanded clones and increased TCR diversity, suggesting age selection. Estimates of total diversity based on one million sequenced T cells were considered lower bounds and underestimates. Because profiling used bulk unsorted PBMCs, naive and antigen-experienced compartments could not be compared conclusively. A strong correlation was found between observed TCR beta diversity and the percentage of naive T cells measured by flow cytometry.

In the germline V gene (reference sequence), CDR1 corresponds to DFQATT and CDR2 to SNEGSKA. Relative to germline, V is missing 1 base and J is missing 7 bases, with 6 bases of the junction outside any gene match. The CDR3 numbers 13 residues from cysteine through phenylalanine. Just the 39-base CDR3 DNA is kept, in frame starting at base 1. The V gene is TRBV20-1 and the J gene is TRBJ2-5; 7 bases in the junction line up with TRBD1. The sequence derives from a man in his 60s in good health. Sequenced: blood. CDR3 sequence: CSARAPGQWTQYF. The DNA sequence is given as TGCAGTGCTAGAGCGCCGGGACAGTGGACCCAGTACTTC.